Listed below are T cell receptor beta chains from one sample, sequenced in a study of graft-versus-host responses after intestinal transplantation. Their specific antigens are unknown. The method was immunoSEQ multiplex PCR; TCRdb's version includes in-frame clones alone and lacks a portion of them. The sample holds tens of thousands of clones, around 83% seen once. This specimen was unstimulated CD8+ T cells sorted from spleen or lymph node cells, taken before intestinal transplant. These receptors all come from a human donor who received an intestinal transplant. Both conserved end residues are part of each CDR3. The D gene is left open where the match is weak. Size tells how often a clone was seen (once, few, many) or the class of an expanded clone, and some rows leave it out.

TRBJ2-4,TRBD2,.,TRBV30,CAWSVRLLAGERLAKNIQYF,TGTGCCTGGAGTGTCCGTTTACTAGCGGGCGAAAGACTAGCCAAAAACATTCAGTACTTC
TRBJ2-3,TRBD1,once,TRBV7-7,CASSRDRGRISFTDTQYF,TGTGCTAGCAGCCGGGACAGGGGGCGCATAAGTTTCACAGATACGCAGTATTTT
TRBJ2-1,.,.,TRBV6-5,CASSLTVSYNEQFF,TGTGCCAGCAGTCTTACAGTATCCTACAATGAGCAGTTCTTC
TRBJ1-4,.,few,TRBV9,CASSGGATNEKLFF,TGTGCCAGCAGCGGGGGGGCAACTAATGAAAAACTGTTTTTT
TRBJ1-2,TRBD1,.,TRBV6-1,CASSEGQGAYGYTF,TGTGCCAGCAGTGAAGGACAGGGGGCCTATGGCTACACCTTC
TRBJ1-5,.,.,TRBV19,CASSISWRGASNQPQHF,TGTGCCAGTAGCATCTCCTGGCGGGGGGCGAGCAATCAGCCCCAGCATTTT
TRBJ2-7,.,.,TRBV13,CASSSGGFGSEQYF,TGTGCCAGCAGCTCAGGGGGGTTCGGGTCCGAGCAGTACTTC
TRBJ2-3,TRBD2,.,TRBV7-9,CASSSPFTSGRVRTDTQYF,TGTGCCAGCAGCTCCCCGTTTACTAGCGGGAGAGTCCGGACAGATACGCAGTATTTT
TRBJ1-6,.,.,TRBV12-2,CASRPGRQMDSPLHF,TGTGCAAGTCGCCCAGGTCGACAGATGGATTCACCCCTCCACTTT
TRBJ2-1,.,.,TRBV7-2,CASSLEIYNEQFF,TGTGCCAGCAGCTTAGAAATTTACAATGAGCAGTTCTTC
TRBJ2-7,TRBD2,once,TRBV15,CATSGSFLAGLYEQYF,TGTGCCACCAGTGGTAGCTTTCTAGCGGGATTATACGAGCAGTACTTC
TRBJ1-5,.,.,TRBV4-1,CASSQVGVGVNQPQHF,TGCGCCAGCAGCCAAGTAGGGGTCGGGGTCAATCAGCCCCAGCATTTT
TRBJ2-3,.,.,TRBV28,CASSLPGPLRYTDTQYF,TGTGCCAGCAGTTTGCCGGGGCCACTAAGGTACACAGATACGCAGTATTTT
TRBJ2-7,.,.,TRBV5-6,CASTSGYEQYF,TGTGCCAGCACCTCGGGGTACGAGCAGTACTTC
TRBJ2-7,TRBD2,.,TRBV27,CASSWGQGPLAGKSWEQYF,TGTGCCAGCAGTTGGGGGCAGGGGCCGCTAGCGGGAAAGTCTTGGGAGCAGTACTTC
TRBJ1-6,.,.,TRBV6-4,CASAFDSYNSPLHF,TGTGCCAGCGCGTTTGACTCCTATAATTCACCCCTCCACTTT
TRBJ2-3,TRBD2,.,TRBV11-3,CASSLDQREDTQYF,TGTGCCAGCAGCTTAGACCAGCGGGAAGATACGCAGTATTTT
TRBJ1-5,.,.,TRBV15,CATSSFQAVLYNQPQHF,TGTGCCACCAGCAGTTTCCAGGCTGTTCTGTACAATCAGCCCCAGCATTTT
TRBJ2-7,TRBD2,few,TRBV7-9,CASTASGGALNEQYF,TGTGCCAGCACCGCCTCGGGGGGGGCGCTCAACGAGCAGTACTTC
TRBJ2-1,TRBD2,.,TRBV6-4,CASLTSGYNSSYNEQFF,TGTGCCAGTCTGACTAGCGGGTATAACAGCTCCTACAATGAGCAGTTCTTC
TRBJ2-1,.,once,TRBV5-6,CASSLEGDNEQFF,TGTGCCAGCAGCTTGGAAGGGGACAATGAGCAGTTCTTC
TRBJ1-2,TRBD1,.,TRBV6-1,CASRLVTGILGYTF,TGTGCCAGCAGGCTTGTGACAGGGATCTTGGGCTACACCTTC
TRBJ2-1,TRBD2,.,TRBV7-3,CASSLGPLGLAGVEQFF,TGTGCCAGCAGCTTGGGGCCCTTAGGGCTAGCGGGGGTGGAGCAGTTCTTC
TRBJ1-2,.,once,TRBV7-2,CASSLFDGGTGYTF,TGTGCCAGCAGCCTATTCGATGGGGGCACTGGCTACACCTTC
TRBJ2-7,TRBD1,.,TRBV9,CASSGRDRDGAYEQYF,TGTGCCAGCAGCGGCCGGGACAGGGATGGGGCCTACGAGCAGTACTTC
TRBJ2-7,TRBD1,.,TRBV28,CASSLIGAGGSGEQYF,TGTGCCAGCAGTTTGATCGGGGCAGGGGGAAGTGGGGAGCAGTACTTC
TRBJ2-5,TRBD2,.,TRBV19,CASGEQGGRLQETQYF,TGTGCCAGTGGGGAGCAGGGAGGGAGATTGCAAGAGACCCAGTACTTC
TRBJ2-3,.,.,TRBV7-9,CASSPRRPGDTQYF,TGTGCCAGCAGCCCGCGTCGGCCGGGGGATACGCAGTATTTT
TRBJ2-7,TRBD2,.,TRBV15,CATSEGLAGARPHEQYF,TGTGCCACCAGCGAGGGACTAGCGGGAGCCCGGCCCCACGAGCAGTACTTC
TRBJ1-2,.,.,TRBV6-5,CASTLTGYGYTF,TGTGCCAGCACCCTGACAGGATATGGCTACACCTTC
TRBJ2-2,TRBD1,.,TRBV7-6,CASSLGGQGELLF,TGTGCCAGCAGCTTAGGGGGACAGGGGGAGCTGCTTTTT
TRBJ1-2,.,.,TRBV2,CAKNDRQNYGYTF,TGTGCCAAGAACGACAGGCAAAACTATGGCTACACCTTC
TRBJ1-1,.,.,TRBV29-1,CSGILMNTEAFF,TGCAGCGGCATCCTTATGAACACTGAAGCTTTCTTT
TRBJ2-7,.,.,TRBV6-5,CASSYSTLYEQYF,TGTGCCAGCAGTTACTCAACCTTATACGAGCAGTACTTC
TRBJ2-7,.,.,TRBV7-9,CASSYPQGRSSYEQYF,TGTGCCAGCAGCTACCCACAGGGTCGAAGCTCCTACGAGCAGTACTTC
TRBJ2-1,TRBD2,.,TRBV6-5,CASSGRELYNEQFF,TGTGCCAGTTCGGGGCGGGAGCTCTACAATGAGCAGTTCTTC
TRBJ2-7,.,few,TRBV6-1,CASSEVGGSYEQYF,TGTGCCAGCAGTGAAGTGGGCGGGTCCTACGAGCAGTACTTC
TRBJ2-2,.,.,TRBV6-5,CASSWGQAGVIELFF,TGTGCCAGCAGCTGGGGACAGGCGGGAGTGATCGAGCTGTTTTTT
TRBJ2-2,TRBD2,.,TRBV5-4,CASSSLAGDITGELFF,TGTGCCAGCAGTTCTCTAGCGGGAGATATAACCGGGGAGCTGTTTTTT
TRBJ1-3,.,.,TRBV6-5,CASTNGWTGNTIYF,TGTGCCAGCACCAACGGGTGGACTGGAAACACCATATATTTT
TRBJ1-4,.,once,TRBV13,CASSPRFVRREKLFF,TGTGCCAGCAGCCCGCGTTTTGTTCGGAGGGAAAAACTGTTTTTT
TRBJ2-7,.,once,TRBV4-1,CASSQDWSYEQYF,TGCGCCAGCAGCCAAGACTGGAGCTACGAGCAGTACTTC
TRBJ2-1,TRBD2,.,TRBV6-1,CASSEFSGMDEQFF,TGTGCCAGCAGTGAATTTAGCGGGATGGATGAGCAGTTCTTC
TRBJ2-7,.,.,TRBV5-1,CASSFKGFYEQYF,TGCGCCAGCAGCTTCAAGGGCTTCTACGAGCAGTACTTC
TRBJ1-1,.,.,TRBV28,CASSLSGASMNTEAFF,TGTGCCAGCAGTTTATCGGGGGCGAGCATGAACACTGAAGCTTTCTTT
TRBJ2-5,TRBD2,.,TRBV7-9,CASSFGWEGQETQYF,TGTGCCAGCAGCTTCGGGTGGGAGGGCCAAGAGACCCAGTACTTC
TRBJ1-1,.,.,TRBV30,CAWSGENTEAFF,TGTGCCTGGAGTGGGGAGAACACTGAAGCTTTCTTT
TRBJ2-7,.,.,TRBV11-1,CASSQRDNYEQYF,TGTGCCAGCAGCCAACGGGACAACTACGAGCAGTACTTC
TRBJ2-5,.,once,TRBV4-1,CASSQAFGQQETQYF,TGCGCCAGCAGCCAAGCGTTTGGGCAGCAAGAGACCCAGTACTTC
TRBJ2-6,.,.,TRBV27,CASSLLDSNSGANVLTF,TGTGCCAGCAGTTTATTAGACAGTAACTCTGGGGCCAACGTCCTGACTTTC
TRBJ2-7,TRBD2,.,TRBV6-1,CASRGLAGVQKQYF,TGTGCCAGCAGAGGACTAGCGGGAGTCCAGAAGCAGTACTTC